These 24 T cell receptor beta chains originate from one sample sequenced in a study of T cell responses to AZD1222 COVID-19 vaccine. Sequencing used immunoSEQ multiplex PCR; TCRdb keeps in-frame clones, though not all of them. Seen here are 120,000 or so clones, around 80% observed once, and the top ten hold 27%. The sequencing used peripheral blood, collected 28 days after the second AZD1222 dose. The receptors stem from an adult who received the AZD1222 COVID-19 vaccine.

CDR3 coding DNA: TGTGCCAGCAATGCGGGGACGAATCAGCCCCAGCATTTT. It codes for CASNAGTNQPQHF. V is TRBV6-5 and J is TRBJ1-5, with a tentative D call TRBD1 (5 bases). Trimming shortened V by 7 bases and J by 4 bases, and 11 bases separated the two germline ends. The length of the CDR3 is 13 residues. CDR1 MNHEY and CDR2 SVGAGI come from the germline V gene.

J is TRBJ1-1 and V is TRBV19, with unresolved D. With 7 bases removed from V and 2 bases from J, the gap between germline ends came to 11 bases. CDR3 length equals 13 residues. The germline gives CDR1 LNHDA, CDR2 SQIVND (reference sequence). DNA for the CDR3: TGTGCCAGTAACTCGGGGTTTAACACTGAAGCTTTCTTT. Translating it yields CASNSGFNTEAFF.

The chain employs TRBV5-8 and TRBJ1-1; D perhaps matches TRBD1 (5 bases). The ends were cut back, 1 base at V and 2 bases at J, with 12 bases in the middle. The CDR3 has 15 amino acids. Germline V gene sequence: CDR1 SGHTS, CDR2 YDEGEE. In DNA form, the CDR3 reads TGTGCCAGCAGCTTGACCTGGGGGGGAAACACTGAAGCTTTCTTT. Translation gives CASSLTWGGNTEAFF.

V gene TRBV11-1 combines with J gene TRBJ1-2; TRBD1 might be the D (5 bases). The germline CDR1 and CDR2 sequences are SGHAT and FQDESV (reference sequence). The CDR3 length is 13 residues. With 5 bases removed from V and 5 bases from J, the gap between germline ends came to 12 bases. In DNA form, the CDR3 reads TGTGCCAGCAGCCCCGGGGCCCCTTATGGCTACACCTTC. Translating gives CASSPGAPYGYTF.

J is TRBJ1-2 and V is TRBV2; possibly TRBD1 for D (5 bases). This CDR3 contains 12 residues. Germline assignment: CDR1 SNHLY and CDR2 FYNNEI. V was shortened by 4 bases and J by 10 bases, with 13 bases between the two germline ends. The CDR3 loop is CASSGGSPHYTF. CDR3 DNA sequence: TGTGCCAGCAGTGGGGGCTCCCCCCACTACACCTTC.

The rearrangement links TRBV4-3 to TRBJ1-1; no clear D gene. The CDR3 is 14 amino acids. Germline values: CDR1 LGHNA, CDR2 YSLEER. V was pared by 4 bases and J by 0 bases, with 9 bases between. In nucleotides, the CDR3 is TGCGCCAGCAGCCGAGACATCGTGAACACTGAAGCTTTCTTT. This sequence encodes CASSRDIVNTEAFF.

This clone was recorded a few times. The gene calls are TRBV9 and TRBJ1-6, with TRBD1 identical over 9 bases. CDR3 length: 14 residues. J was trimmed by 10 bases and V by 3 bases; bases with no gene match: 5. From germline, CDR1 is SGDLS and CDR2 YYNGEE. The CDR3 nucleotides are TGTGCCAGCAGCGGCCGGGACAGGGCATCACCCCTCCACTTT. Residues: CASSGRDRASPLHF.

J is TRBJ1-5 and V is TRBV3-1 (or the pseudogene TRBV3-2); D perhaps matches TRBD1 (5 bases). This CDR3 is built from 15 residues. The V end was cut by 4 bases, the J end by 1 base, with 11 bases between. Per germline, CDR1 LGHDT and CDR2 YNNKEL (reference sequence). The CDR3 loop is CASSPGYGSNQPQHF. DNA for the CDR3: TGTGCCAGCAGCCCAGGGTACGGGAGCAATCAGCCCCAGCATTTT.

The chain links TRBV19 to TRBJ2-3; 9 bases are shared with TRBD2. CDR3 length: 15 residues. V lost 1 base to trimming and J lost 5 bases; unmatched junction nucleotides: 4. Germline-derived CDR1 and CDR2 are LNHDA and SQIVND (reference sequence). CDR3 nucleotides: TGTGCCAGTAGTATAGCTAGCGGGGTTGGAGATACGCAGTATTTT. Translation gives CASSIASGVGDTQYF.

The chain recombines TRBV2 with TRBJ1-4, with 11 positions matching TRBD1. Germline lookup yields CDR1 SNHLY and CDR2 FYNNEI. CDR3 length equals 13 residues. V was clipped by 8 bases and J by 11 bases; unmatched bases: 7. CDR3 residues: CASEWTGGGKLFF. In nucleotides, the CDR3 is TGTGCCAGCGAGTGGACAGGGGGCGGTAAACTGTTTTTT.

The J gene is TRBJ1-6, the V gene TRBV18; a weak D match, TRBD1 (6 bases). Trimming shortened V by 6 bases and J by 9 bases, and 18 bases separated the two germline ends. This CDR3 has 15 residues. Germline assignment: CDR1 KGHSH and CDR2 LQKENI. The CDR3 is CASSSGFGGSSPLHF. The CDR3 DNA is TGTGCCAGCTCCTCAGGGTTCGGGGGCAGTTCACCCCTCCACTTT.

The CDR3 sequence is CSGQGNNEQFF. The CDR3 nucleotides read TGCAGTGGACAGGGAAACAATGAGCAGTTCTTC. V is TRBV20-1 and J is TRBJ2-1, with TRBD1 matching 7 bases. Germline V gene lookup returns CDR1 DFQATT and CDR2 SNEGSKA (reference sequence). The CDR3 runs 11 residues. V dropped 7 bases and J dropped 5; count of bases not matched to a gene: 2.

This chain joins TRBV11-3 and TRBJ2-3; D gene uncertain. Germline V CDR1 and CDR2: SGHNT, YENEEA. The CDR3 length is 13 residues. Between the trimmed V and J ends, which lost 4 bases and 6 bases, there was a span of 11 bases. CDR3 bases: TGTGCCAGCAGCTGGACGAAGGCGGATACGCAGTATTTT. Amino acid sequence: CASSWTKADTQYF.

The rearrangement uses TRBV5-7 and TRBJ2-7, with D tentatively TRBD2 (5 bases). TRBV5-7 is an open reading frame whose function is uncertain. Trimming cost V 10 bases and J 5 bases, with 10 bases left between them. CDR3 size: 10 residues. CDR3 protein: CAPRGNEQYF. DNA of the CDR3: TGTGCCCCCCGAGGGAACGAGCAGTACTTC.

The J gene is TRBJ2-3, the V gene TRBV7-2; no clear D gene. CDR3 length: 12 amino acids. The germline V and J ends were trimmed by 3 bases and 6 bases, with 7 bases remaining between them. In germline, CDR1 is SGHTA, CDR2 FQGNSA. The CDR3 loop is CASSLLRDTQYF. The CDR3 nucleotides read TGTGCCAGCAGCTTGCTTAGGGATACGCAGTATTTT.

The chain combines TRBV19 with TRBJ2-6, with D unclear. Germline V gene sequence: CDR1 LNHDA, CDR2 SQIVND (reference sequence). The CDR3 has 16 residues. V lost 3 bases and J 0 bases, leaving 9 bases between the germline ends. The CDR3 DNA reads TGTGCCAGTAGTATCATCCCGGACTCTGGGGCCAACGTCCTGACTTTC. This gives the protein CASSIIPDSGANVLTF.

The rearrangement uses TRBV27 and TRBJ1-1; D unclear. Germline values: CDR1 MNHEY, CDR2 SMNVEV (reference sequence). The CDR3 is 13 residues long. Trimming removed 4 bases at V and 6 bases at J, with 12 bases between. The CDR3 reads CASSWRRRAEAFF. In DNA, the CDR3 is TGTGCCAGCAGTTGGAGACGTAGGGCTGAAGCTTTCTTT.

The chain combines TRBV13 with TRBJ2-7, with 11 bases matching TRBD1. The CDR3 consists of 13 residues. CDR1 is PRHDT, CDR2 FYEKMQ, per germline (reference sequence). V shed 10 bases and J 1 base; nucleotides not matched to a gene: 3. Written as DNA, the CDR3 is TGTGCCACCCGGGACAGGGGGTCCTACGAGCAGTACTTC. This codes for CATRDRGSYEQYF.

CDR3 amino acids: CASSTPNIIKETQYF. The CDR3 nucleotides are TGTGCCAGCAGCACCCCGAACATAATAAAAGAGACCCAGTACTTC. The V and J genes are TRBV2 and TRBJ2-5; D gene uncertain. The germline V and J ends were trimmed by 6 bases and 3 bases, with 17 bases remaining between them. CDR1 SNHLY and CDR2 FYNNEI come from the germline V gene. The CDR3 is 15 amino acids.

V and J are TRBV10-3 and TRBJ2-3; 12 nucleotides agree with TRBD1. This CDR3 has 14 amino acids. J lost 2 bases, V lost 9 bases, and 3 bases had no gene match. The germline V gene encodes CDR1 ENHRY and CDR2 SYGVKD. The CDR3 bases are TGTGCCATGGGGACAGGGGGCAACACAGATACGCAGTATTTT. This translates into CAMGTGGNTDTQYF.

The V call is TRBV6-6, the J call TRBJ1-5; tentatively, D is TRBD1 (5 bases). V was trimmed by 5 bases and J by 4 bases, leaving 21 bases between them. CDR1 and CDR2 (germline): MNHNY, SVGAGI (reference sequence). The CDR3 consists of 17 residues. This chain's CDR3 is CASSPTPGGVGNQPQHF. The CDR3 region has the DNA TGTGCCAGCAGTCCAACACCGGGAGGGGTGGGTAATCAGCCCCAGCATTTT.

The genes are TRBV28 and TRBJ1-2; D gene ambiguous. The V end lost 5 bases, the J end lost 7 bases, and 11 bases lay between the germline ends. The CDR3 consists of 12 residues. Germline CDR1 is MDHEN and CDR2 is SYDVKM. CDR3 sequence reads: CASSPRATGYTF. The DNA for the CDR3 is TGTGCCAGCAGTCCCCGGGCAACTGGCTACACCTTC.

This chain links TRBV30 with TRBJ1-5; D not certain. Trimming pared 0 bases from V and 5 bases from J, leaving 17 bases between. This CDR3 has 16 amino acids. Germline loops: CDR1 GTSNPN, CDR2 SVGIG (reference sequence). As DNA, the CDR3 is TGTGCCTGGAGTGTAGGAGGTGGTGGATTCGATCAGCCCCAGCATTTT. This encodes CAWSVGGGGFDQPQHF.

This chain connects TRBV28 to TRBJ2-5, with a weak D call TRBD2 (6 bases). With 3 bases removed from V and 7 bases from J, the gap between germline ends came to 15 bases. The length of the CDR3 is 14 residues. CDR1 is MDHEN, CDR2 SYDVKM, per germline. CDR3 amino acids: CASSFLRDSLTQYF. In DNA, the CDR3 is TGTGCCAGCAGTTTTCTTAGGGACTCTCTGACCCAGTACTTC.